The subject of this entry is one T cell receptor beta chain. The antigen is undetermined. This specimen comes from a study of T cells expressing NK-cell markers. Study details: CD3+CD56+NKG2C+, CD3+CD56+NKG2C- and CD3+CD56-NKG2C+ T cells, once sorted, supplied the TCR beta repertoires.

Findings and caveats of the study: Of CD8+ T cells, about 1.0-7.5% belonged to dominant NKG2C+ clonotypes in six donors. These clonotypes also led the CD3+CD56-NKG2C+ fraction in several donors. No clear determination of HCMV specificity was made for expanded NKG2C+ T cell clones.

Germline values: CDR1 DFQATT, CDR2 SNEGSKA (reference sequence). The CDR3 is 11 residues long. TCRdb re-called the 5' RACE reads and gives one entry per CDR3 protein, without DNA. Its table records about 460,000 distinct CDR3 sequences. The receptor was isolated from a woman in her 50s in good health. The source material was blood T cells: a sorted CD56 or NKG2C T cell subset, CD4+ or CD8+ T cells, or bulk PBMC T cells (not recorded which). The V gene is TRBV20-1, the J gene TRBJ2-7; TCRdb lists TRBD2, though no DNA is available to test this call. CDR3 sequence: CSAGGNYEQYF.